These 25 T cell receptor beta chains came from one sample sequenced in a study of sequential checkpoint blockade in melanoma. The method was immunoSEQ multiplex PCR; TCRdb's version includes in-frame clones alone and lacks a portion of them. The profile shows 20,000 to 25,000 clones, approximately 82% of them singletons. Treatment meaning: randomized to nivolumab then ipilimumab (arm A) or the reverse (arm B). Specimen: CD8+ T cells sorted from blood (inferred from file names), collected from a patient given nivolumab and ipilimumab in sequence. All receptors come from a human donor with melanoma.

V and J are TRBV19 and TRBJ1-1; D call uncertain. This CDR3 is built from 14 residues. Germline CDR1 reads LNHDA; CDR2 reads SQIVND (reference sequence). V was pared by 1 base and J by 1 base, with 7 bases between. In DNA form, the CDR3 reads TGTGCCAGTAGTATAGGGCAGGAGAACACTGAAGCTTTCTTT. Residues: CASSIGQENTEAFF.

This clone showed up just once. The chain links TRBV19 to TRBJ2-1; D ambiguous. The CDR3 is made up of 12 amino acids. Per germline, CDR1 LNHDA and CDR2 SQIVND (reference sequence). V was pared by 3 bases and J by 8 bases, with 8 bases between. CDR3 DNA sequence: TGTGCCAGTAGTATGCGCGCTTATGAGCAGTTCTTC. Translated, it gives CASSMRAYEQFF.

The gene calls are TRBV4-2 and TRBJ2-1, with 8 bases matching TRBD2. CDR1 is LGHNA, CDR2 YNFKEQ, per germline. Losses at the gene ends were 1 base for V and 3 bases for J; bases not matched to a gene: 8. The CDR3 extends over 17 amino acids. CDR3 loop: CASSQVGSAGVYNEQFF. The CDR3 bases are TGTGCCAGCAGCCAAGTCGGGTCAGCGGGAGTCTACAATGAGCAGTTCTTC.

This sequence joins TRBV11-3 and TRBJ1-1, with a weak D call TRBD1 (6 bases). V was cut by 1 base and J by 6 bases, with 12 bases left in between. This CDR3 is 14 amino acids long. The germline CDR1 and CDR2 sequences are SGHNT and YENEEA. CDR3 coding DNA: TGTGCCAGCAGCTTAGTCAGGGGAGGGCCTGAAGCTTTCTTT. Residues: CASSLVRGGPEAFF.

This chain links TRBV9 with TRBJ1-3; tentative D call: TRBD1 (5 bases). Looked up from germline, CDR1 is SGDLS and CDR2 is YYNGEE. The CDR3 has 15 residues. The germline V and J ends were trimmed by 0 bases and 0 bases, with 7 bases remaining between them. CDR3 sequence (DNA): TGTGCCAGCAGCGTAGCTGACAGCTCTGGAAACACCATATATTTT. Translating it yields CASSVADSSGNTIYF.

The genes are TRBV7-8 and TRBJ2-3; TRBD2 matches at 9 bases. This CDR3 is 16 amino acids long. Germline CDR1 SGHVS, CDR2 FQNEAQ. The trim removed 6 bases at V and 4 bases at J, leaving 11 bases unmatched. The CDR3 sequence is CASSNVGGRAPDTQYF. The CDR3 DNA sequence: TGTGCCAGCAGTAACGTTGGCGGGAGGGCCCCAGATACGCAGTATTTT.

The rearrangement links TRBV19 to TRBJ1-5; no reliable D call. The CDR3 has 15 amino acids. Germline CDR1 is LNHDA and CDR2 is SQIVND (reference sequence). Trimming pared 4 bases from V and 1 base from J, leaving 11 bases between. In DNA, the CDR3 is TGTGCCAGTAGTAGGGCAACCCGAAGCAATCAGCCCCAGCATTTT. Encoded protein: CASSRATRSNQPQHF.

V and J are TRBV14 and TRBJ2-1; 9 nucleotides line up with TRBD1. CDR1 and CDR2 (germline): SGHDN, FVKESK. CDR3 length equals 15 residues. Trimming at V came to 2 bases and at J to 9 bases, leaving 8 bases not matched to a gene. The CDR3 bases are TGTGCCAGCAGCCAATGGCCGGGACAGGGCCGTGAGCAGTTCTTC. This gives the protein CASSQWPGQGREQFF.

The V call is TRBV7-8, the J call TRBJ1-6; 8 nucleotides agree with TRBD1. The junction had 6 bases not matched to a gene; V was cut back by 3 bases and J by 5 bases. The CDR3 covers 16 residues. The V gene's germline CDR1 is SGHVS and CDR2 FQNEAQ. CDR3 sequence (DNA): TGTGCCAGCAGCTTCAGGGGGCGGGGGAATAATTCACCCCTCCACTTT. This gives the protein CASSFRGRGNNSPLHF.

The V and J genes are TRBV6-1 and TRBJ2-3, with a possible D match to TRBD1 (5 bases). The ends were cut back, 6 bases at V and 6 bases at J, with 16 bases in the middle. The germline gives CDR1 MNHNS, CDR2 SASEGT. The CDR3 consists of 14 residues. CDR3 in amino acids: CASSLQKGSDTQYF. Here the CDR3 DNA reads TGTGCCAGCAGCCTCCAGAAGGGGTCGGATACGCAGTATTTT.

The count of this clone is one. The V and J genes are TRBV27 and TRBJ2-1, with 7 bases matching TRBD2. Looked up from germline, CDR1 is MNHEY and CDR2 is SMNVEV (reference sequence). V shed 8 bases and J 8 bases; nucleotides not matched to a gene: 21. CDR3 size: 17 residues. The CDR3 sequence is CASRTGGLAAQGHEQFF. In DNA, the CDR3 is TGTGCCAGCCGCACCGGAGGGCTAGCGGCCCAAGGGCATGAGCAGTTCTTC.

The chain has TRBV9 and TRBJ2-1, with a weak D call TRBD1 (7 bases). The V gene's germline CDR1 is SGDLS and CDR2 YYNGEE. The V and J ends lost 3 bases and 10 bases respectively, with 20 bases between them. The CDR3 is made up of 15 amino acids. CDR3 DNA sequence: TGTGCCAGCAGCGCCTCCGGGACTTCCAGGGGGGAGCAGTTCTTC. Residues: CASSASGTSRGEQFF. Full variable domain (remainder filled in from reference TRBV9 and TRBJ2-1): DSGVTQTPKHLITATGQRVTLRCSPRSGDLSVYWYQQSLDQGLQFLIQYYNGEERAKGNILERFSAQQFPDLHSELNLSSLELGDSALYFCASSASGTSRGEQFFGPGTRLTVL.

CDR3 sequence reads: CASSPQGGTTIYEQYF. For the CDR3, the DNA is TGTGCCAGCAGCCCTCAGGGAGGGACAACCATATACGAGCAGTACTTC. This chain joins TRBV9 and TRBJ2-7; possibly TRBD2 for D (7 bases). The germline V gene has CDR1 SGDLS and CDR2 YYNGEE. V shed 4 bases and J shed 4 bases, with 21 bases lying between them. This CDR3 comprises 16 residues.

This sequence joins TRBV6-5 and TRBJ2-5; 9 bases agree with TRBD1. CDR1 MNHEY and CDR2 SVGAGI come from the germline V gene. The trim removed 7 bases at V and 4 bases at J, leaving 10 bases unmatched. The CDR3 runs 15 residues. CDR3 DNA sequence: TGTGCCAGCAATCACAGGGGGCGGTACTCAGAGACCCAGTACTTC. Encoded protein: CASNHRGRYSETQYF.

This clone was seen only a few times. The chain employs TRBV6-5 and TRBJ2-1, with TRBD1 identical over 12 bases. From germline, CDR1 is MNHEY and CDR2 SVGAGI. This CDR3 is 15 amino acids long. Trimming at V came to 0 bases and at J to 12 bases, leaving 6 bases not matched to a gene. CDR3 loop: CASSYSGTGGGGQFF. CDR3 coding DNA: TGTGCCAGCAGTTACTCCGGGACAGGGGGCGGAGGGCAGTTCTTC.

The chain has TRBV18 and TRBJ2-7; TRBD1 matches at 9 bases. CDR3 length equals 14 residues. From germline, CDR1 is KGHSH and CDR2 LQKENI. V was pared by 0 bases and J by 6 bases, with 3 bases of the junction left unmatched. The CDR3 DNA sequence: TGTGCCAGCTCACCACCGGGACAGGGCAGCGAGCAGTACTTC. The encoded protein is CASSPPGQGSEQYF.

This rearrangement joins TRBV19 to TRBJ1-5, with D possibly TRBD1 on 6 matching bases. There are 14 residues in the CDR3. V shed 5 bases and J shed 5 bases, with 13 bases lying between them. Germline CDR1 is LNHDA and CDR2 is SQIVND (reference sequence). The CDR3 protein is CASSGGQPYQPQHF. CDR3 sequence (DNA): TGTGCCAGTAGTGGCGGACAGCCTTATCAGCCCCAGCATTTT.

The J gene is TRBJ2-1, the V gene TRBV27; 8 bases match TRBD2. The V gene end was trimmed by 2 bases and the J gene end by 9 bases; junction bases not matched to a gene: 12. The CDR3 covers 16 residues. Per the germline V gene, CDR1 is MNHEY and CDR2 is SMNVEV (reference sequence). The CDR3 here is CASSLRYGRARGEQFF. CDR3 in DNA: TGTGCCAGCAGTTTACGATACGGGAGGGCCAGGGGTGAGCAGTTCTTC.

In the case of this clone: Other DNA sequences within the sample encode an identical CDR3. The rearrangement uses TRBV19 and TRBJ1-5, with D possibly TRBD1 on 5 matching bases. Trimming left V 7 bases short and J 2 bases short, with 15 bases between. The CDR3 covers 15 residues. Per germline, CDR1 LNHDA and CDR2 SQIVND (reference sequence). The CDR3 is CASMRGWGGNQPQHF. The CDR3 bases are TGTGCCAGTATGAGGGGTTGGGGGGGCAATCAGCCCCAGCATTTT.

The chain has TRBV6-5 and TRBJ2-6; a weak D match, TRBD1 (5 bases). Trimming took off 1 base at V and 3 bases at J, with 10 bases between the two ends. The germline CDR1 and CDR2 sequences are MNHEY and SVGAGI. The CDR3 length is 16 residues. The CDR3 here is CASSYWQGGGANVLTF. CDR3 sequence (DNA): TGTGCCAGCAGTTACTGGCAGGGTGGTGGGGCCAACGTCCTGACTTTC.

The V and J genes are TRBV5-1 and TRBJ1-2; 9 bases map to TRBD1. The V and J ends lost 5 bases and 6 bases, in that order; junction bases with no gene match: 11. The CDR3 contains 15 residues. The germline CDR1 and CDR2 sequences are SGHRS and YFSETQ. CDR3 in amino acids: CASRPTTGTGNGYTF. The CDR3 coding sequence is TGCGCCAGCAGGCCGACCACCGGGACAGGGAATGGCTACACCTTC.

The chain employs TRBV13 and TRBJ1-4; 7 nucleotides align to TRBD1. V lost 2 bases and J lost 6; bases outside the gene matches: 3. Germline CDR1 is PRHDT and CDR2 is FYEKMQ (reference sequence). CDR3 length: 14 residues. As DNA, the CDR3 is TGTGCCAGCAGCTTAAGACAGGGTGATGAAAAACTGTTTTTT. The encoded protein is CASSLRQGDEKLFF.

This chain uses TRBV5-1 with TRBJ2-2, with a tentative D call TRBD2 (5 bases). The CDR3 has 13 amino acids. Trimming left V 4 bases short and J 6 bases short, with 10 bases between. Germline values: CDR1 SGHRS, CDR2 YFSETQ. CDR3 loop: CASSTLESGELFF. CDR3 DNA: TGCGCCAGCAGCACACTAGAGTCCGGGGAGCTGTTTTTT.

This CDR3 reads CATIIGFRNTEAFF. The DNA for the CDR3 is TGTGCCACTATTATCGGGTTTAGGAACACTGAAGCTTTCTTT. V gene TRBV28 combines with J gene TRBJ1-1; D gene ambiguous. The V end was cut by 10 bases, the J end by 1 base, with 16 bases between. CDR3 length: 14 residues. Germline lookup yields CDR1 MDHEN and CDR2 SYDVKM.

CDR3 residues: CASSPSRDRGSNVLTF. CDR3 bases: TGCGCCAGCAGCCCCTCACGGGACAGGGGGTCCAACGTCCTGACTTTC. The chain links TRBV4-1 to TRBJ2-6; 11 nucleotides match TRBD1. Losses at the gene ends were 4 bases for V and 8 bases for J; bases not matched to a gene: 7. Germline V gene data show CDR1 as MGHRA and CDR2 as YSYEKL. This CDR3 has 16 residues.